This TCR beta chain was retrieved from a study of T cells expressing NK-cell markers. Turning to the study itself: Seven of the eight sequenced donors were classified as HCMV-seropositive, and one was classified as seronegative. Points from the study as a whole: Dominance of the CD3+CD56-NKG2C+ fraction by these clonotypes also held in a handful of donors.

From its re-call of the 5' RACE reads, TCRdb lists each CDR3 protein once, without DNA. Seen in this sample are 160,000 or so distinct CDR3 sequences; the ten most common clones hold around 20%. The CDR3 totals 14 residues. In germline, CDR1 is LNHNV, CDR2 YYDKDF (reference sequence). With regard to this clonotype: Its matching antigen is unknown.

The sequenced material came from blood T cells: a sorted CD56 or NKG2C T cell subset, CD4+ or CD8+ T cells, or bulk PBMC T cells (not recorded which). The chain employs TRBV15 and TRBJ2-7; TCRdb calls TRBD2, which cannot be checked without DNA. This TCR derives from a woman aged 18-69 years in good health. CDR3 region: CATSTLAGYDEQYF.